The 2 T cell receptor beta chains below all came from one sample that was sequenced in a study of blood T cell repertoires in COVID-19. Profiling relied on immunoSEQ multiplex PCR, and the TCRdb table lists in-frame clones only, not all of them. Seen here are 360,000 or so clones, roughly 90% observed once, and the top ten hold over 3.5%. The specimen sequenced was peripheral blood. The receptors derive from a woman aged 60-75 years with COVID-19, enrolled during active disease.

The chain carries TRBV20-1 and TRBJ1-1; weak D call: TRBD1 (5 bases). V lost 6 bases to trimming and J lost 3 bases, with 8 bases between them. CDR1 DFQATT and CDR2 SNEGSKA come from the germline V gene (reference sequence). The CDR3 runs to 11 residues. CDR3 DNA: TGCAGTGCCAGGGAGGACACTGAAGCTTTCTTT. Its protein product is CSAREDTEAFF.

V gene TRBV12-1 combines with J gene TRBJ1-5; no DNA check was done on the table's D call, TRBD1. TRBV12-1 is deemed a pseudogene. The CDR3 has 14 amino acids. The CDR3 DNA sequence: TGTGCCAGCAGCCCAAGGACAGGGAATCAGCCCCAGCATTTT. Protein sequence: CASSPRTGNQPQHF.